These T cell receptor beta chains were read from a single sample in a study of blood T cell repertoires in COVID-19. The method was immunoSEQ multiplex PCR; TCRdb's version includes in-frame clones alone and lacks a portion of them. The data hold roughly 220,000 clones, with around 80% observed a single time. Sequenced: peripheral blood. The origin of the receptors is a woman between 70 and 85 years old with acute or convalescent COVID-19. CDR3s include the opening cysteine and the closing phenylalanine or tryptophan. The D gene is left open where the match is weak. Rows give clone size only sometimes, using once, few, many, or a class for an expanded clone.

J: TRBJ2-1
V: TRBV19
length: 17
D: TRBD2
size: NA
CDR3: CASAPRGAGGSYNEQFF
DNA: TGTGCCAGCGCCCCCCGCGGCGCGGGAGGCTCCTACAATGAGCAGTTCTTC

J: TRBJ2-5
V: TRBV11-2
length: 17
D: TRBD2
size: NA
CDR3: CASSRTSGSAKGETQYF
DNA: TGTGCCAGCAGCCGGACTAGCGGGAGCGCTAAGGGGGAGACCCAGTACTTC

J: TRBJ1-5
V: TRBV28
length: 14
D: NA
size: NA
CDR3: CASSLFERNQPQHF
DNA: TGTGCCAGCAGTTTGTTTGAGAGAAATCAGCCCCAGCATTTT

J: TRBJ1-2
V: TRBV5-1
length: 17
D: NA
size: NA
CDR3: CASSVDPPGVRDYGYTF
DNA: TGCGCCAGCAGCGTAGATCCCCCAGGGGTCCGGGACTATGGCTACACCTTC

J: TRBJ2-3
V: TRBV18
length: 16
D: NA
size: NA
CDR3: CASSPTPLQGADTQYF
DNA: TGTGCCAGCTCACCTACACCCCTTCAGGGTGCAGATACGCAGTATTTT

J: TRBJ2-1
V: TRBV2
length: 13
D: NA
size: NA
CDR3: CASTAQGGDEQFF
DNA: TGTGCCAGCACAGCACAGGGGGGGGATGAGCAGTTCTTC

J: TRBJ1-4
V: TRBV3-1/TRBV3-2
length: 14
D: TRBD1
size: few
CDR3: CASSPGGRNEKLFF
DNA: TGTGCCAGCAGCCCAGGGGGCCGTAATGAAAAACTGTTTTTT

J: TRBJ2-1
V: TRBV7-3
length: 16
D: TRBD2
size: once
CDR3: CASSRGLAGSYNEQFF
DNA: TGTGCCAGCAGCCGTGGACTAGCGGGTTCCTACAATGAGCAGTTCTTC

J: TRBJ2-5
V: TRBV27
length: 14
D: NA
size: NA
CDR3: CASSLGHLQETQYF
DNA: TGTGCCAGCAGTTTAGGACACCTACAAGAGACCCAGTACTTC

J: TRBJ1-1
V: TRBV2
length: 13
D: NA
size: NA
CDR3: CASLETRDTEAFF
DNA: TGTGCCAGCCTGGAGACCAGGGACACTGAAGCTTTCTTT

J: TRBJ2-7
V: TRBV2
length: 15
D: TRBD2
size: NA
CDR3: CASSGLAGALYEQYF
DNA: TGTGCCAGCAGTGGCTTGGCGGGAGCCCTCTACGAGCAGTACTTC

J: TRBJ1-6
V: TRBV7-2
length: 11
D: NA
size: NA
CDR3: CASSHGSPLHF
DNA: TGTGCCAGCAGCCACGGTTCACCCCTCCACTTT

J: TRBJ1-5
V: TRBV19
length: 13
D: NA
size: NA
CDR3: CASRDRQAQPQHF
DNA: TGTGCCAGTAGAGACCGACAGGCTCAGCCCCAGCATTTT

J: TRBJ1-3
V: TRBV18
length: 19
D: NA
size: few
CDR3: CASSPRSRGPTASGNTIYF
DNA: TGTGCCAGCTCACCACGGTCTAGGGGCCCGACCGCCTCTGGAAACACCATATATTTT

J: TRBJ2-1
V: TRBV5-1
length: 14
D: NA
size: NA
CDR3: CASSFSDPYNEQFF
DNA: TGCGCCAGCAGCTTCTCAGATCCCTACAATGAGCAGTTCTTC

J: TRBJ2-1
V: TRBV4-1
length: 17
D: TRBD2
size: NA
CDR3: CASSQGTSGSYYNEQFF
DNA: TGCGCCAGCAGCCAAGGGACTAGCGGGAGTTATTACAATGAGCAGTTCTTC

J: TRBJ2-1
V: TRBV18
length: 16
D: TRBD2
size: NA
CDR3: CASSANGLVGGNEQFF
DNA: TGTGCCAGCTCAGCAAACGGACTAGTTGGGGGAAATGAGCAGTTCTTC

J: TRBJ1-2
V: TRBV5-8
length: 14
D: NA
size: NA
CDR3: CASSLEQGGYGYTF
DNA: TGTGCCAGCAGCTTGGAGCAGGGAGGCTATGGCTACACCTTC

J: TRBJ2-5
V: TRBV12-3/TRBV12-4
length: 13
D: NA
size: NA
CDR3: CASTRQSQETQYF
DNA: TGTGCCAGCACACGACAGAGCCAAGAGACCCAGTACTTC

J: TRBJ1-5
V: TRBV6-1
length: 16
D: NA
size: NA
CDR3: CASSEEEWGGYQPQHF
DNA: TGTGCCAGCAGTGAAGAGGAGTGGGGGGGGTATCAGCCCCAGCATTTT

J: TRBJ1-6
V: TRBV5-5
length: 16
D: NA
size: NA
CDR3: CASSPGRGSYNSPLHF
DNA: TGTGCCAGCAGCCCTGGCCGGGGTTCCTATAATTCACCCCTCCACTTT

J: TRBJ1-4
V: TRBV29-1
length: 12
D: TRBD1
size: NA
CDR3: CSAGQGNEKLFF
DNA: TGCAGCGCAGGACAGGGGAATGAAAAACTGTTTTTT

J: TRBJ2-5
V: TRBV24-1
length: 17
D: TRBD1
size: NA
CDR3: CATSDLQTGTGGETQYF
DNA: TGTGCCACCAGTGATTTGCAAACCGGGACAGGGGGAGAGACCCAGTACTTC

J: TRBJ1-5
V: TRBV5-1
length: 17
D: TRBD1
size: NA
CDR3: CASSLGGNRGGNQPQHF
DNA: TGCGCCAGCAGCTTGGGGGGAAACAGGGGTGGCAATCAGCCCCAGCATTTT

J: TRBJ2-2
V: TRBV2
length: 14
D: TRBD1
size: NA
CDR3: CASTRDSYTGELFF
DNA: TGTGCCAGCACCCGGGACAGTTACACCGGGGAGCTGTTTTTT

J: TRBJ2-3
V: TRBV28
length: 16
D: TRBD2
size: NA
CDR3: CASPPPSGRASDTQYF
DNA: TGTGCCAGCCCACCGCCGAGCGGGAGGGCCTCAGATACGCAGTATTTT

J: TRBJ1-6
V: TRBV27
length: 15
D: NA
size: NA
CDR3: CASSLLGTANSPLHF
DNA: TGTGCCAGCAGTTTACTAGGCACGGCCAATTCACCCCTCCACTTT

J: TRBJ1-4
V: TRBV28
length: 17
D: TRBD1
size: NA
CDR3: CASSFNRGQGSKEKLFF
DNA: TGTGCCAGCAGTTTTAATCGAGGACAGGGGTCTAAGGAAAAACTGTTTTTT

J: TRBJ2-1
V: TRBV5-4
length: 15
D: NA
size: NA
CDR3: CASRASGVLYNEQFF
DNA: TGTGCCAGCAGAGCCTCAGGCGTTCTATACAATGAGCAGTTCTTC

J: TRBJ1-1
V: TRBV3-1/TRBV3-2
length: 13
D: TRBD1
size: NA
CDR3: CASSQAVGTAAFF
DNA: TGTGCCAGCAGCCAAGCGGTAGGGACAGCGGCTTTCTTT

J: TRBJ2-1
V: TRBV28
length: 16
D: NA
size: few
CDR3: CASSSSHAGAYNEQFF
DNA: TGTGCCAGCAGTTCTTCCCACGCGGGTGCCTACAATGAGCAGTTCTTC

J: TRBJ2-7
V: TRBV29-1
length: 12
D: TRBD1
size: NA
CDR3: CSAGTGGYEQYF
DNA: TGCAGCGCCGGGACAGGGGGCTACGAGCAGTACTTC

J: TRBJ1-5
V: TRBV2
length: 13
D: NA
size: once
CDR3: CASSGQVNQPQHF
DNA: TGTGCCAGCAGTGGACAGGTCAATCAGCCCCAGCATTTT

J: TRBJ2-2
V: TRBV15
length: 13
D: NA
size: NA
CDR3: CATTGQNTGELFF
DNA: TGTGCCACCACAGGACAAAACACCGGGGAGCTGTTTTTT

J: TRBJ1-4
V: TRBV12-3/TRBV12-4
length: 13
D: TRBD1
size: NA
CDR3: CASSFDQETGVFF
DNA: TGTGCCAGCAGCTTTGACCAGGAGACAGGGGTGTTTTTT

J: TRBJ1-1
V: TRBV9
length: 14
D: NA
size: NA
CDR3: CASSVATGNTEAFF
DNA: TGTGCCAGCAGCGTAGCTACAGGTAACACTGAAGCTTTCTTT

J: TRBJ2-1
V: TRBV5-1
length: 16
D: TRBD2
size: NA
CDR3: CASSQKTSGSLDEQFF
DNA: TGCGCCAGCAGCCAAAAGACTAGCGGGAGTCTGGATGAGCAGTTCTTC

J: TRBJ2-2
V: TRBV9
length: 17
D: TRBD2
size: NA
CDR3: CASSVALLAGNTGELFF
DNA: TGTGCCAGCAGCGTAGCGTTGTTAGCGGGAAACACCGGGGAGCTGTTTTTT

J: TRBJ2-5
V: TRBV6-5
length: 13
D: NA
size: NA
CDR3: CASSYGQLGAQYF
DNA: TGTGCCAGCAGTTACGGCCAGCTAGGGGCCCAGTACTTC

J: TRBJ2-1
V: TRBV3-1/TRBV3-2
length: 16
D: TRBD2
size: NA
CDR3: CASSSSGRAWGDEQFF
DNA: TGTGCCAGCAGTTCTAGCGGGAGGGCCTGGGGGGATGAGCAGTTCTTC

J: TRBJ1-1
V: TRBV28
length: 12
D: NA
size: NA
CDR3: CASREGRLEAFF
DNA: TGTGCCAGCAGGGAAGGCAGGCTTGAAGCTTTCTTT

J: TRBJ2-1
V: TRBV28
length: 12
D: NA
size: many
CDR3: CASSLANNEQFF
DNA: TGTGCCAGCAGTTTGGCCAACAATGAGCAGTTCTTC

J: TRBJ1-5
V: TRBV28
length: 14
D: NA
size: NA
CDR3: CASRRWGKDQPQHF
DNA: TGTGCCAGCAGGAGGTGGGGCAAGGATCAGCCCCAGCATTTT

J: TRBJ2-1
V: TRBV18
length: 14
D: TRBD2
size: NA
CDR3: CASSPTAGGDEQFF
DNA: TGTGCCAGCTCACCAACAGCGGGAGGCGATGAGCAGTTCTTC

J: TRBJ2-7
V: TRBV30
length: 14
D: TRBD2
size: NA
CDR3: CAWSVQGGAYEQYF
DNA: TGTGCCTGGAGTGTGCAGGGAGGGGCCTACGAGCAGTACTTC

J: TRBJ2-2
V: TRBV27
length: 16
D: TRBD1
size: NA
CDR3: CASSLSGQGNTGELFF
DNA: TGTGCCAGCAGTTTAAGCGGACAGGGAAACACCGGGGAGCTGTTTTTT

J: TRBJ2-6
V: TRBV6-4
length: 15
D: NA
size: NA
CDR3: CASSIGQSGANVLTF
DNA: TGTGCCAGCAGTATCGGACAGTCTGGGGCCAACGTCCTGACTTTC

J: TRBJ1-4
V: TRBV27
length: 14
D: NA
size: NA
CDR3: CASSLEVRDIKLFF
DNA: TGTGCCAGCAGTTTAGAGGTCCGAGATATTAAACTGTTTTTT

J: TRBJ1-5
V: TRBV6-5
length: 15
D: TRBD1
size: NA
CDR3: CASSNDRAVGQPQHF
DNA: TGTGCCAGCAGCAACGACAGGGCGGTCGGGCAGCCCCAGCATTTT

J: TRBJ1-1
V: TRBV12-3/TRBV12-4
length: 13
D: NA
size: NA
CDR3: CASSLQGDTEAFF
DNA: TGTGCCAGCAGTTTACAGGGCGACACTGAAGCTTTCTTT

J: TRBJ1-6
V: TRBV9
length: 14
D: NA
size: NA
CDR3: CASSVTGTYSPLHF
DNA: TGTGCCAGCAGTGTAACAGGGACCTATTCACCCCTCCACTTT

J: TRBJ2-2
V: TRBV30
length: 16
D: TRBD2
size: NA
CDR3: CAWNPLGRARTGELFF
DNA: TGTGCCTGGAACCCTTTGGGGAGGGCCCGAACCGGGGAGCTGTTTTTT

J: TRBJ2-1
V: TRBV11-2
length: 15
D: NA
size: NA
CDR3: CASSRQPGHVNEQFF
DNA: TGTGCCAGCAGCCGACAACCGGGACACGTAAATGAGCAGTTCTTC

J: TRBJ2-3
V: TRBV12-5
length: 15
D: TRBD1
size: NA
CDR3: CASGPGQGPTDTQYF
DNA: TGTGCTAGTGGGCCGGGACAGGGGCCCACAGATACGCAGTATTTT

J: TRBJ1-1
V: TRBV14
length: 13
D: NA
size: NA
CDR3: CASSPQGNTEAFF
DNA: TGTGCCAGCAGCCCACAGGGAAACACTGAAGCTTTCTTT

J: TRBJ2-3
V: TRBV3-1/TRBV3-2
length: 13
D: TRBD2
size: NA
CDR3: CASSPGLADTQYF
DNA: TGTGCCAGCAGCCCGGGACTAGCAGATACGCAGTATTTT